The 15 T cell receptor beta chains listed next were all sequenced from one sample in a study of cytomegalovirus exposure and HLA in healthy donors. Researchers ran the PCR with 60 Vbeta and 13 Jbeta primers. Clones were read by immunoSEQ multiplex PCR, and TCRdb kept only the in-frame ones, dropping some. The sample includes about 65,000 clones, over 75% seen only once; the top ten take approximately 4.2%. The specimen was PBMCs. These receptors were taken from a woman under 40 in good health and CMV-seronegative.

CDR3 sequence reads: CASSLVAAVTEAFF. CDR3 nucleotides: TGTGCCAGCAGCCTGGTCGCGGCCGTCACTGAAGCTTTCTTT. V gene TRBV11-2 combines with J gene TRBJ1-1; D ambiguous. The germline V gene encodes CDR1 SGHAT and CDR2 FQNNGV. CDR3 length: 14 residues. V was pared by 5 bases and J by 4 bases, with 14 bases between.

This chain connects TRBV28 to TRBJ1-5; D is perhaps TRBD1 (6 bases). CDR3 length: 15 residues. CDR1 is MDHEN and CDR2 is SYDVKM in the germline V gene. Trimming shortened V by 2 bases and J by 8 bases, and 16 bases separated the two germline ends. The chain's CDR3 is CASSLVRLGAKPQHF. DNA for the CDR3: TGTGCCAGCAGTTTAGTCCGTTTGGGGGCTAAGCCCCAGCATTTT.

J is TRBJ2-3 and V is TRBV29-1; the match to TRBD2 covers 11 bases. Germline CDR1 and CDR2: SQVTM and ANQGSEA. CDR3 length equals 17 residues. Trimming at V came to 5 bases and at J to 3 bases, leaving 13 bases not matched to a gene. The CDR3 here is CSVFFLAGGFTTDTQYF. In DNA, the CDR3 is TGCAGCGTTTTTTTTCTAGCGGGAGGCTTTACGACAGATACGCAGTATTTT.

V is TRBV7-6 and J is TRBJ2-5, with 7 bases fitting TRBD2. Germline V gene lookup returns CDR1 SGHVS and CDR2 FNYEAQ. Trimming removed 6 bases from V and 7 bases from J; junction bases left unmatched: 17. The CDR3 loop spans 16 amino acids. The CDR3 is CASRGGGSGQAGTQYF. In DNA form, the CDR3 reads TGTGCCAGCAGGGGCGGGGGTAGCGGGCAGGCGGGGACCCAGTACTTC. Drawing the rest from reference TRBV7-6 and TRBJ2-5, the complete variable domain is GAGVSQSPRYKVTKRGQDVALRCDPISGHVSLYWYRQALGQGPEFLTYFNYEAQQDKSGLPNDRFSAERPEGSISTLTIQRTEQRDSAMYRCASRGGGSGQAGTQYFGPGTRLLVL.

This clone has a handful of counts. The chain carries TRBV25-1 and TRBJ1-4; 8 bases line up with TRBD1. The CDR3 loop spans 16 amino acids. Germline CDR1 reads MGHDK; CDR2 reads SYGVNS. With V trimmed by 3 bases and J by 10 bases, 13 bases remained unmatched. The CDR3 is CASSDPGTGPEGKLFF. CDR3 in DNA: TGTGCCAGCAGTGACCCCGGGACAGGCCCTGAGGGAAAACTGTTTTTT.

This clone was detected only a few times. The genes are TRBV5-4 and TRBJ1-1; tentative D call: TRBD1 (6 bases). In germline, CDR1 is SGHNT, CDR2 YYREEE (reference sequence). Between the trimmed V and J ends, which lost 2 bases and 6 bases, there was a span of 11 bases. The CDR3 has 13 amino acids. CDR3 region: CASSLQTGAEAFF. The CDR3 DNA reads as TGTGCCAGCAGCTTACAGACAGGAGCTGAAGCTTTCTTT.

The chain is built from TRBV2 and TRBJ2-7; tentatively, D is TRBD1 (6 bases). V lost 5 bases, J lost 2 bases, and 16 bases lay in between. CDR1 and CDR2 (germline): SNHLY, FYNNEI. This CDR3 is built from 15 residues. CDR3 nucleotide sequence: TGTGCCAGCAGTCCACCCCGGGACACTGCCTACGAGCAGTACTTC. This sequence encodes CASSPPRDTAYEQYF.

This CDR3 is CASSLDPGQAGRDTEAFF. CDR3 nucleotide sequence: TGTGCCAGCAGCTTAGACCCAGGTCAGGCAGGCAGGGACACTGAAGCTTTCTTT. This sequence joins TRBV7-9 and TRBJ1-1; TRBD1 is a possible D gene (5 bases). This CDR3 region has 18 residues. Trimming removed 1 base at V and 3 bases at J, with 21 bases between. The germline V gene encodes CDR1 SEHNR and CDR2 FQNEAQ (reference sequence).

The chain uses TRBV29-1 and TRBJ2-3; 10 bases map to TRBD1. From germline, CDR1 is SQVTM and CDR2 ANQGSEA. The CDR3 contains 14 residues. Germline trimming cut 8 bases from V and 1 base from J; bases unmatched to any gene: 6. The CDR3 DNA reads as TGCAGCTTCCGACAGGGGGCTGGCACAGATACGCAGTATTTT. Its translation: CSFRQGAGTDTQYF.

Written as DNA, the CDR3 is TGTGCCAGCAGTACGACAGGAGATAGTTCACCCCTCCACTTT. It is translated as CASSTTGDSSPLHF. V and J are TRBV2 and TRBJ1-6; tentative D call: TRBD1 (6 bases). Germline V lookup: CDR1 SNHLY, CDR2 FYNNEI. V shed 5 bases and J shed 9 bases, with 14 bases lying between them. The CDR3 is 14 residues long.

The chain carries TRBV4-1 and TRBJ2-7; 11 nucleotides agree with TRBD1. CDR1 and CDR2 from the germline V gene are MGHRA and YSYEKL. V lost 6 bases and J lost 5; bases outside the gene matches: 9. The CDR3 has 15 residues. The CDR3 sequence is CASSPRDRGNDEQYF. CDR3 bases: TGCGCCAGCAGTCCCCGGGACAGGGGGAATGACGAGCAGTACTTC.

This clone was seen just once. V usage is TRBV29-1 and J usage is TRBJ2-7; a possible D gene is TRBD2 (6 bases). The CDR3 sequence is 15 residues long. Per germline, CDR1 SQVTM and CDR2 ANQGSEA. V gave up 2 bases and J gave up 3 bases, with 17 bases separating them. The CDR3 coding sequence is TGCAGCGTTGAATTCCCCGGGAGCTTAGGCTACGAGCAGTACTTC. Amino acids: CSVEFPGSLGYEQYF.

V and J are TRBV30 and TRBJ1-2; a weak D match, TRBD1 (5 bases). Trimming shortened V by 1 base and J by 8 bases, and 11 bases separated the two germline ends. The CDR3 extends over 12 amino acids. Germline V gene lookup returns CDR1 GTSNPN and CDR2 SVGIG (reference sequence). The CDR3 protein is CAWSGQGWGYTF. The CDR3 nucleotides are TGTGCCTGGAGTGGGCAGGGATGGGGCTACACCTTC.

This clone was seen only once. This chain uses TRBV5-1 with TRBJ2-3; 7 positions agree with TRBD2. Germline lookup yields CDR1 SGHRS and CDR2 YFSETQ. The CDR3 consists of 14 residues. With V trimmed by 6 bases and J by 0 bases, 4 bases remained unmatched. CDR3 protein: CASNRGGSTDTQYF. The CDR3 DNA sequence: TGCGCCAGCAATCGCGGGGGTAGCACAGATACGCAGTATTTT.

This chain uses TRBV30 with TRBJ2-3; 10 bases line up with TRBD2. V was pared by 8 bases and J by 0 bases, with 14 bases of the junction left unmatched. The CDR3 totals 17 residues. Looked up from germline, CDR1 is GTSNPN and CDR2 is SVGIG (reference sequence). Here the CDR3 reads CALYLEREGPSTDTQYF. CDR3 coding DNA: TGTGCCCTTTATCTGGAGCGGGAGGGTCCTAGCACAGATACGCAGTATTTT.